Below, 3 T cell receptor beta chains from the same sample are listed, as sequenced in a study of shared clonotypes between healthy human individuals (dated by TCRdb to 2020 to 2021). The library was made by the immunoSEQ multiplex PCR assay. This immuneACCESS table, as held by TCRdb, lists in-frame sequences with V and J called but not all clones. Of the missing ones, under half trace to an unresolved V gene in checked studies; the others have no known cause. The sample yields under 1,100,000 clones; 75% to 85% were counted once. The ten largest clones take up 0.5% to 0.65% of the sample. The sequencing input was memory CD4+ T cells from PBMCs. Per the publication, the cell subset or site label means: CD45RA-negative fraction. The receptors were sampled from a man in his late teens or twenties in good health. Some clones in this sample may be carry-over from other donors' samples.

The chain employs TRBV28 and TRBJ1-4, with TRBD1 as a possible D gene (6 bases). Germline CDR1 and CDR2: MDHEN and SYDVKM. This CDR3 has 16 residues. V lost 1 base, J lost 6 bases, and 15 bases lay in between. CDR3 nucleotides: TGTGCCAGCAGTTTATCCCCAGGGGCATCCGATGAAAAACTGTTTTTT. Translating gives CASSLSPGASDEKLFF.

The chain employs TRBV7-9 and TRBJ2-4, with unresolved D. Germline values: CDR1 SEHNR, CDR2 FQNEAQ (reference sequence). This CDR3 is 13 amino acids long. V was shortened by 5 bases and J by 6 bases, with 11 bases between the two germline ends. CDR3 residues: CASSASLVNIQYF. The DNA for the CDR3 is TGTGCCAGCAGCGCATCGTTGGTAAACATTCAGTACTTC.

This chain connects TRBV29-1 to TRBJ1-2; no clear D gene. This CDR3 region has 14 residues. Trimming removed 1 base from V and 6 bases from J, with 15 bases in between. From germline, CDR1 is SQVTM and CDR2 ANQGSEA. CDR3 sequence (DNA): TGCAGCGTTGAAGTCCAAGGTTTGGTTGATGGCTACACCTTC. The encoded protein is CSVEVQGLVDGYTF.